The entry below describes one T cell receptor beta chain. The data belong to a study of control samples from healthy donors and cancer patients. The repertoire was sequenced with immunoSEQ multiplex PCR; TCRdb's copy has only in-frame clones and lacks some. The sample carries approximately 100,000 clones, approximately 92% recorded once. The V end lost 1 base, the J end lost 0 bases, and 9 bases lay between the germline ends. CDR1 and CDR2 (germline): SGHNT, YENEEA. The CDR3 contains 15 residues. This sequence was found in a human donor in good health. The donor label of this sample is uncertain. Sequences were obtained from blood. J is TRBJ1-1 and V is TRBV11-3; D remains unclear. CDR3 bases: TGTGCCAGCAGCTTAGCTGAGGACCTGAACACTGAAGCTTTCTTT. Amino acids: CASSLAEDLNTEAFF. Using reference TRBV11-3 and TRBJ1-1 for the parts outside the CDR3, the full variable domain is EAGVVQSPRYKIIEKKQPVAFWCNPISGHNTLYWYLQNLGQGPELLIRYENEEAVDDSQLPKDRFSAERLKGVDSTLKIQPAELGDSAVYLCASSLAEDLNTEAFFGQGTRLTVV.